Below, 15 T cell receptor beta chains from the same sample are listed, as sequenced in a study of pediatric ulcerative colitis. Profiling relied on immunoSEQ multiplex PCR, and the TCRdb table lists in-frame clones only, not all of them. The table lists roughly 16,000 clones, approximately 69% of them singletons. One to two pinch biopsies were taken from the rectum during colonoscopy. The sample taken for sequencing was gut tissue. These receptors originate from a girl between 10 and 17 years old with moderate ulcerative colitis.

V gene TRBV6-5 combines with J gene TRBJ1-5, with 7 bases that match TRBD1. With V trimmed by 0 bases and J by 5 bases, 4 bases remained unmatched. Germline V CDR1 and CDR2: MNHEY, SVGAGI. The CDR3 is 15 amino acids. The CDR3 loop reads CASSYSGGEDQPQHF. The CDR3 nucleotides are TGTGCCAGCAGTTACTCAGGGGGCGAGGATCAGCCCCAGCATTTT.

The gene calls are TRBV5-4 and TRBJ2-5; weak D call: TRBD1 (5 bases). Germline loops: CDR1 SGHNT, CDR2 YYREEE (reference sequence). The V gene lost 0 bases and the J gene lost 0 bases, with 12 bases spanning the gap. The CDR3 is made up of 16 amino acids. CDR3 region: CASSLGGNSYQETQYF. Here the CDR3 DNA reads TGTGCCAGCAGCTTGGGGGGCAACTCGTACCAAGAGACCCAGTACTTC.

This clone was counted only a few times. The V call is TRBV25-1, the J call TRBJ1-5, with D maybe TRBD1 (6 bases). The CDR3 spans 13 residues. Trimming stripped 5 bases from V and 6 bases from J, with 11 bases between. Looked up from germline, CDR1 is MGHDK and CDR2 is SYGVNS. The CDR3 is CASSWGGGQPQHF. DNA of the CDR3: TGTGCCAGCAGTTGGGGAGGGGGTCAGCCCCAGCATTTT.

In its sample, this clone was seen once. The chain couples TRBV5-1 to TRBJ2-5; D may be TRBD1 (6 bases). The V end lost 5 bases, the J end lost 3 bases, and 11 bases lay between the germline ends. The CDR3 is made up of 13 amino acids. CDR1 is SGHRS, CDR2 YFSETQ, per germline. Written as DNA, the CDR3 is TGCGCCAGCAGTATCGGACAGAAAGAGACCCAGTACTTC. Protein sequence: CASSIGQKETQYF.

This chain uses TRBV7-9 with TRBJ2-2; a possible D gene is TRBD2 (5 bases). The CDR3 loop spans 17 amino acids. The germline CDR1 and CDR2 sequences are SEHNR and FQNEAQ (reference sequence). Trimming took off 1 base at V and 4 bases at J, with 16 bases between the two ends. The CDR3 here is CASSLGFVGAATGELFF. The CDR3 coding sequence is TGTGCCAGCAGCTTAGGGTTCGTGGGAGCTGCCACCGGGGAGCTGTTTTTT.

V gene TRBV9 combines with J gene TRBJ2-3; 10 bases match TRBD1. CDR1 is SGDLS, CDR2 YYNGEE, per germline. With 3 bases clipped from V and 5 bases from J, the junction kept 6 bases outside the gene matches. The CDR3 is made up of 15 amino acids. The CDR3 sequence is CASSARQGAGDTQYF. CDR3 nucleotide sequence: TGTGCCAGCAGCGCTCGACAGGGGGCTGGAGATACGCAGTATTTT.

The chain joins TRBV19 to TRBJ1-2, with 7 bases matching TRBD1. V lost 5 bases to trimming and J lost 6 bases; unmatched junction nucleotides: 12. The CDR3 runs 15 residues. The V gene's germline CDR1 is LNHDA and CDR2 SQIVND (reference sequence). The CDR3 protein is CASSLRQGDWDGYTF. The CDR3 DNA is TGTGCCAGTAGTCTCCGACAGGGTGATTGGGATGGCTACACCTTC.

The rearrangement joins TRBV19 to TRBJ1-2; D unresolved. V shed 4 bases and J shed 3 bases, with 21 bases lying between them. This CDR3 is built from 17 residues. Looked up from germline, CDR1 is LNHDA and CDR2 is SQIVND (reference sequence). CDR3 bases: TGTGCCAGTAGTAGCCTAGCCCAAGGCCACAGCGACTATGGCTACACCTTC. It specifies CASSSLAQGHSDYGYTF.

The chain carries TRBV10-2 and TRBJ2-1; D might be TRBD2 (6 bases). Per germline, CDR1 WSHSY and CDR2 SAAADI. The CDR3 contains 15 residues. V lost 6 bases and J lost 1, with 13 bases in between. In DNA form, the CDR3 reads TGCGCCAGCAGCCCAGGGAGCGGGTCCTACAATGAGCAGTTCTTC. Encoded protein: CASSPGSGSYNEQFF.

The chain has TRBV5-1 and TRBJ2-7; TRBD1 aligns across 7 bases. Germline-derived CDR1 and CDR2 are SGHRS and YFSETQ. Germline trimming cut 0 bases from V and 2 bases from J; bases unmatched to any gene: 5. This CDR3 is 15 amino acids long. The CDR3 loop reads CASSLGDRLTYEQYF. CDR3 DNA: TGCGCCAGCAGCTTGGGGGACAGACTCACCTACGAGCAGTACTTC.

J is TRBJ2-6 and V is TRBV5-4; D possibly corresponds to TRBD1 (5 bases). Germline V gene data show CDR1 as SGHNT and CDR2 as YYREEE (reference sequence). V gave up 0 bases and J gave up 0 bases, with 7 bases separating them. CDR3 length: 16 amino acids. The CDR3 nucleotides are TGTGCCAGCAGCTTGGGGGGCGGCTCTGGGGCCAACGTCCTGACTTTC. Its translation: CASSLGGGSGANVLTF.

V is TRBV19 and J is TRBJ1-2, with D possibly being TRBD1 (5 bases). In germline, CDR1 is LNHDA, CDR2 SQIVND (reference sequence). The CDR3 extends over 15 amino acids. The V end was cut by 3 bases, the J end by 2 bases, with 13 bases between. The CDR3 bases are TGTGCCAGTAGTATGGGTGACAGTAGAAACTATGGCTACACCTTC. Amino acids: CASSMGDSRNYGYTF.

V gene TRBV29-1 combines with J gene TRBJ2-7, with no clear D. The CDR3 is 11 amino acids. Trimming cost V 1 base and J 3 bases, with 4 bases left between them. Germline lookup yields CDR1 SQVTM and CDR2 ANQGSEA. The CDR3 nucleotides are TGCAGCGTTGAAGTCGACTACGAGCAGTACTTC. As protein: CSVEVDYEQYF.

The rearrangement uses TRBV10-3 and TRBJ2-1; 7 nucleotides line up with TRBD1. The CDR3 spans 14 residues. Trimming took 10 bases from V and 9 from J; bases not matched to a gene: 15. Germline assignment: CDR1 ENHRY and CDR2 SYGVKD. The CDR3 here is CATRSETGSSEQFF. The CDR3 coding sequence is TGTGCCACGCGATCCGAGACAGGGTCCAGTGAGCAGTTCTTC.

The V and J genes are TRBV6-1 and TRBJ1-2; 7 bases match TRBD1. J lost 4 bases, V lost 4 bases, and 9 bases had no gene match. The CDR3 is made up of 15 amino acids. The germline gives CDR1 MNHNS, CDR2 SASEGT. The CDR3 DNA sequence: TGTGCCAGCAGTGTTCTCACAGGGGAAGGCTATGGCTACACCTTC. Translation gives CASSVLTGEGYGYTF.